The present T cell receptor beta chain was sequenced within a study of control samples from healthy donors and cancer patients. V dropped 0 bases and J dropped 0 bases, with 16 bases sitting between them. The CDR3 loop spans 17 amino acids. Germline V gene sequence: CDR1 SGHRS, CDR2 YFSETQ. Libraries were prepared by immunoSEQ multiplex PCR; TCRdb keeps only in-frame clonotypes and omits some of them. The table has 100,000 to 150,000 clones, 85% to 95% seen once. The chain joins TRBV5-1 to TRBJ2-7, with a weak D call TRBD1 (7 bases). The specimen sequenced was PBMCs. The clonotype comes from a man older than 75 with head and neck cancer. The CDR3 is CASSLAEGAGSSYEQYF. In nucleotides, the CDR3 is TGCGCCAGCAGCTTGGCTGAGGGGGCGGGAAGCTCCTACGAGCAGTACTTC.